This T cell receptor (beta chain) was obtained from a study of OX40 agonist ivuxolimab in advanced cancers. Autoimmune disease history or systemic immunosuppression barred patients. The CDR3 consists of 13 residues. Germline CDR1 reads KGHSH; CDR2 reads LQKENI. V lost 2 bases and J 12 bases, leaving 14 bases between the germline ends. Measured with immunoSEQ multiplex PCR; TCRdb has only the in-frame clones, and not every one. The sample shows 60,000 to 100,000 clones, under 90% of them seen only once. The sequencing used CD4+ or CD8+ T cells sorted from blood, collected in a trial of the OX40 agonist ivuxolimab. The V call is TRBV18, the J call TRBJ2-1; D perhaps matches TRBD1 (5 bases). The sequence derives from an adult with an advanced solid tumor such as melanoma, head and neck, liver or kidney cancer. The CDR3 nucleotides are TGTGCCAGCTCACCAGTAAGCAGGGTTGGGCAGTTCTTC. It specifies CASSPVSRVGQFF.